The 6 T cell receptor beta chains below were found in one sample sequenced in a study of blood T cell repertoires in COVID-19. Assay used: immunoSEQ multiplex PCR; TCRdb lists only in-frame clones, some missing. Of 150,000 to 200,000 clones listed, roughly 80% were seen once; the top ten hold approximately 15%. Sequencing used peripheral blood. All receptors come from a woman of 80 years or more with acute or convalescent COVID-19.

The rearrangement joins TRBV6-1 to TRBJ1-6; 9 bases agree with TRBD1. The CDR3 is 15 amino acids. With 2 bases clipped from V and 10 bases from J, the junction kept 6 bases outside the gene matches. Germline loops: CDR1 MNHNS, CDR2 SASEGT. The CDR3 sequence is CASSEMGQGRSPLHF. Written as DNA, the CDR3 is TGTGCCAGCAGTGAAATGGGACAGGGAAGGTCACCCCTCCACTTT.

As DNA, the CDR3 is TGTGCCAGCAGTTTGGTAGCGGTGAGCTCCTACGAGCAGTACTTC. It encodes CASSLVAVSSYEQYF. This chain connects TRBV28 to TRBJ2-7, with D perhaps matching TRBD2 (6 bases). Trimming shortened V by 3 bases and J by 0 bases, and 12 bases separated the two germline ends. The CDR3 loop spans 15 amino acids. Germline values: CDR1 MDHEN, CDR2 SYDVKM.

The chain uses TRBV6-5 and TRBJ1-5, with D possibly matching TRBD1 (5 bases). Per germline, CDR1 MNHEY and CDR2 SVGAGI. Trimming took 7 bases from V and 7 from J, leaving 14 bases between them. CDR3 length equals 13 residues. The CDR3 region is CASMDGGAQPQHF. The CDR3 DNA is TGTGCCAGCATGGACGGGGGAGCCCAGCCCCAGCATTTT.

The gene calls are TRBV28 and TRBJ1-5; 7 bases map to TRBD1. The CDR3 is made up of 14 amino acids. From germline, CDR1 is MDHEN and CDR2 SYDVKM. V gave up 6 bases and J gave up 3 bases; unmatched junction bases: 5. The CDR3 region is CASSRGQVNQPQHF. DNA for the CDR3: TGTGCCAGCAGCCGAGGACAGGTCAATCAGCCCCAGCATTTT.

The J gene is TRBJ1-2, the V gene TRBV5-6; weak D call: TRBD1 (6 bases). Trimming took 3 bases from V and 8 from J, leaving 14 bases between them. The CDR3 extends over 13 amino acids. Germline V gene data show CDR1 as SGHDT and CDR2 as YYEEEE. CDR3 DNA sequence: TGTGCCAGCAGCTCAATGACAGGCAGAGGCTACACCTTC. It specifies CASSSMTGRGYTF.

The CDR3 region has the DNA TGCGCCAGCAGCTTGGCGGGCCCGGGGGGGGAGACCCAGTACTTC. Translated, it gives CASSLAGPGGETQYF. The V and J genes are TRBV5-1 and TRBJ2-5; 8 bases fit TRBD2. Germline CDR1 SGHRS, CDR2 YFSETQ. V trimming: 0 bases; J trimming: 5 bases; junction bases outside the gene matches: 6. The CDR3 is 15 amino acids.